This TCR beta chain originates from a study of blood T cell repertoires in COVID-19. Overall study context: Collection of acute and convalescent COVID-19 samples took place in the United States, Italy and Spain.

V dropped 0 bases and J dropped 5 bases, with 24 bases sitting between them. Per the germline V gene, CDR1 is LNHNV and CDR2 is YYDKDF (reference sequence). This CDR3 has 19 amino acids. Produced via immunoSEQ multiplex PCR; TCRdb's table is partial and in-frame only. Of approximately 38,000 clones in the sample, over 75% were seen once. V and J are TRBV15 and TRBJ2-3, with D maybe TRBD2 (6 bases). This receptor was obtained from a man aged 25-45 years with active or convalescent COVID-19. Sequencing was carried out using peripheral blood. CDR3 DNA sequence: TGTGCCACCAGCAGAGATTTTAGGGAGAAAGGGGAGGATGGAGATACGCAGTATTTT. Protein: CATSRDFREKGEDGDTQYF. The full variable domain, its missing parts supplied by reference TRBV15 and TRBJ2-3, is DAMVIQNPRYQVTQFGKPVTLSCSQTLNHNVMYWYQQKSSQAPKLLFHYYDKDFNNEADTPDNFQSRRPNTSFCFLDIRSPGLGDTAMYLCATSRDFREKGEDGDTQYFGPGTRLTVL.